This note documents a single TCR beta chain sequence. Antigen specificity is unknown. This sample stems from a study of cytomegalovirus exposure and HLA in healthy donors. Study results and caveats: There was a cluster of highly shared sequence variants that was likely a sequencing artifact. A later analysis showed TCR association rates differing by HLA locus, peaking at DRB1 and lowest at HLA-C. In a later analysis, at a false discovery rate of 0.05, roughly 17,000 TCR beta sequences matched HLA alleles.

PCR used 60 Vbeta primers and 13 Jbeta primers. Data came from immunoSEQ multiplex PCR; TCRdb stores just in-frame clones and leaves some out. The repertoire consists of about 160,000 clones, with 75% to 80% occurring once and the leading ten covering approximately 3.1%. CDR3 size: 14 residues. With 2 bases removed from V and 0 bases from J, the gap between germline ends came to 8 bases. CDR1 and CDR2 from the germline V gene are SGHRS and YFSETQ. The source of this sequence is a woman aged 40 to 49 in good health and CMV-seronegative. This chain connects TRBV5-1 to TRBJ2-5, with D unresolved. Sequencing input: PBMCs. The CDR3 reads CASSFQNHQETQYF. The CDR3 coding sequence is TGCGCCAGCAGCTTCCAGAACCACCAAGAGACCCAGTACTTC.